There are a few counts of the clone carrying this T cell receptor (beta chain). Each single cDNA molecule received a unique molecular identifier. MiXCR, run by TCRdb on the 5' RACE reads, gives a single entry per CDR3 protein. The data hold about 110,000 distinct CDR3 sequences, with around 13% observed a single time. These data originate in a study of early T cells in non-severe SARS-CoV-2 infection. On the study more broadly: Investigators sequenced bulk RNA drawn from unsorted whole blood, and chains remained unpaired.

The source material was whole blood, sampled at baseline. The clonotype comes from an adult who was a healthcare worker with PCR-confirmed SARS-CoV-2 infection or an uninfected control (not recorded which).

CDR3 protein: CASSSGTYEQYF. CDR3 nucleotide sequence: TGTGCCAGCAGTTCCGGGACATACGAGCAGTACTTC. This chain connects TRBV2 to TRBJ2-7; TRBD1 is a possible D gene (6 bases). V lost 5 bases, J lost 4 bases, and 9 bases lay in between. Germline V CDR1 and CDR2: SNHLY, FYNNEI. CDR3 length equals 12 residues.